This T cell receptor (beta chain) was recovered during a study of chemoradiotherapy in HPV16-positive cancers. Repeated repertoire sampling spanned the course of chemoradiotherapy. V lost 0 bases to trimming and J lost 1 base, with 1 base between them. The germline CDR1 and CDR2 sequences are SGHNT and YYREEE (reference sequence). The CDR3 consists of 12 residues. The assay was immunoSEQ multiplex PCR, and TCRdb's table has in-frame clones only and misses some. This sample has about 24,000 clones; approximately 94% occur once, and the top ten carry approximately 2.7%. The chain joins TRBV5-4 to TRBJ1-2; D ambiguous. The receptor comes from a human donor with HPV-associated anogenital cancer. The specimen was taken from a patient who underwent chemoradiotherapy. CDR3 residues: CASSLDNYGYTF. The CDR3 region has the DNA TGTGCCAGCAGCTTGGATAACTATGGCTACACCTTC.